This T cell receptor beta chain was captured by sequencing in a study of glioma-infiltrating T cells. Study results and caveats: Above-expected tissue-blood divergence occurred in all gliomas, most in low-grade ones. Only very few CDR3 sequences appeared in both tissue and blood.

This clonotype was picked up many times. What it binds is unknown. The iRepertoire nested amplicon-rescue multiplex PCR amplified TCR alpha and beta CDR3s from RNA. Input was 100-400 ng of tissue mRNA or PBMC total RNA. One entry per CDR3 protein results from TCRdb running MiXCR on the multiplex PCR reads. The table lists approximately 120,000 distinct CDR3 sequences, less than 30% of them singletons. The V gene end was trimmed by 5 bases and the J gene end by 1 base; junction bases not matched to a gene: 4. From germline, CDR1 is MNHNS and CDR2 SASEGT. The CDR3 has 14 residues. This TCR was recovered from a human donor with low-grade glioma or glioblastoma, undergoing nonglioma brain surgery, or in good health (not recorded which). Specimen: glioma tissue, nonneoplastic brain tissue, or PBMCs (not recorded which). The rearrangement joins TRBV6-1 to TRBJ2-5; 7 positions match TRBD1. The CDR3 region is CASSTGTAQETQYF. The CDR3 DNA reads TGTGCCAGCAGTACCGGGACAGCCCAAGAGACCCAGTACTTC.